Shown below are 9 T cell receptor beta chains from a single sample sequenced in a study of response to subunit inactivated influenza vaccine. TCRdb recomputed calls from the RT-PCR reads with MiXCR, one row per CDR3 protein. The sample records hundreds of thousands of distinct CDR3 sequences, around a sixth being singletons. Sequencing used PBMCs from blood, obtained 11 to 12 days after vaccination. These receptor sequences come from a man between 50 and 59 years old who received an inactivated influenza vaccine.

The V call is TRBV18, the J call TRBJ2-3; 9 bases align to TRBD2. The V gene end was trimmed by 0 bases and the J gene end by 4 bases; junction bases not matched to a gene: 2. The germline V gene encodes CDR1 KGHSH and CDR2 LQKENI. The CDR3 is 15 residues long. CDR3 amino acids: CASSPPERGADTQYF. CDR3 nucleotide sequence: TGTGCCAGCTCACCACCGGAGCGGGGGGCAGATACGCAGTATTTT.

This chain connects TRBV12-3 or TRBV12-4 to TRBJ1-5, with TRBD1 matching 7 bases. After removal of 2 bases from V and 4 bases from J, the junction contained 2 bases not matched to a gene. The CDR3 consists of 14 residues. Here the CDR3 DNA reads TGTGCCAGCAGTTTACCGGGACAGAATCAGCCCCAGCATTTT. Amino acid sequence: CASSLPGQNQPQHF.

The gene calls are TRBV7-9 and TRBJ2-5, with D possibly being TRBD2 (5 bases). V lost 1 base to trimming and J lost 5 bases, with 17 bases between them. From germline, CDR1 is SEHNR and CDR2 FQNEAQ (reference sequence). The CDR3 runs to 16 residues. The DNA for the CDR3 is TGTGCCAGCAGCTTAGGGGCATCCTCCTTAGCGGAGACCCAGTACTTC. Encoded protein: CASSLGASSLAETQYF.

This clonotype showed up just a few times. The rearrangement links TRBV27 to TRBJ1-6; D is ambiguous. From germline, CDR1 is MNHEY and CDR2 SMNVEV (reference sequence). The CDR3 is 15 amino acids. V was clipped by 5 bases and J by 7 bases, with 15 bases between them. In nucleotides, the CDR3 is TGTGCCAGCAGTCAACCGCGGTCCCCGAATTCACCCCTCCACTTT. It specifies CASSQPRSPNSPLHF.

The chain has TRBV10-2 and TRBJ2-7, with D possibly TRBD2 on 6 matching bases. CDR1 WSHSY and CDR2 SAAADI come from the germline V gene. V was cut by 8 bases and J by 2 bases, with 13 bases left in between. This CDR3 has 13 residues. CDR3 sequence: CASARGPTYEQYF. CDR3 DNA sequence: TGCGCCAGCGCGCGGGGTCCGACCTACGAGCAGTACTTC.

The chain combines TRBV5-1 with TRBJ1-1; the D is unclear. Germline CDR1 SGHRS, CDR2 YFSETQ. This CDR3 has 15 amino acids. Deletions cut 3 bases from V and 1 base from J, with 13 bases between. The DNA of the CDR3 is TGCGCCAGCAGCTCAGACGTACAGCCGAACACTGAAGCTTTCTTT. Its translation: CASSSDVQPNTEAFF. Complete variable domain (other parts from reference TRBV5-1 and TRBJ1-1): KAGVTQTPRYLIKTRGQQVTLSCSPISGHRSVSWYQQTPGQGLQFLFEYFSETQRNKGNFPGRFSGRQFSNSRSEMNVSTLELGDSALYLCASSSDVQPNTEAFFGQGTRLTVV.

This chain uses TRBV5-1 with TRBJ1-4; a possible D gene is TRBD1 (5 bases). The CDR3 consists of 15 residues. Germline CDR1 and CDR2: SGHRS and YFSETQ. V gave up 4 bases and J gave up 7 bases, with 17 bases separating them. CDR3 loop: CASSRNRGLSEKLFF. In nucleotides, the CDR3 is TGCGCCAGCAGCAGAAACCGGGGGTTGAGTGAAAAACTGTTTTTT.

The V and J genes are TRBV5-1 and TRBJ1-1; D possibly corresponds to TRBD1 (5 bases). The CDR3 sequence is 15 residues long. The germline CDR1 and CDR2 sequences are SGHRS and YFSETQ. V was cut by 0 bases and J by 5 bases, with 14 bases left in between. The CDR3 is CASSLEGTGMTEAFF. The CDR3 DNA is TGCGCCAGCAGCTTGGAAGGTACAGGAATGACTGAAGCTTTCTTT.

There are a few counts of this clonotype. The chain carries TRBV19 and TRBJ1-2; D uncertain. The germline V gene encodes CDR1 LNHDA and CDR2 SQIVND (reference sequence). The length of the CDR3 is 12 residues. V shed 5 bases and J shed 4 bases, with 8 bases lying between them. The CDR3 is CASSDRAYGYTF. Written as DNA, the CDR3 is TGTGCCAGTAGTGACCGGGCCTATGGCTACACCTTC. The variable domain in full, completed from reference TRBV19 and TRBJ1-2, reads DGGITQSPKYLFRKEGQNVTLSCEQNLNHDAMYWYRQDPGQGLRLIYYSQIVNDFQKGDIAEGYSVSREKKESFPLTVTSAQKNPTAFYLCASSDRAYGYTFGSGTRLTVV.